This passage covers 25 T cell receptor beta chains from one sample sequenced in a study of T cells expressing NK-cell markers. TCRdb re-analyzed the 5' RACE reads; it lists each CDR3 protein once, without DNA. The listing contains about 110,000 distinct CDR3 sequences. The sample was blood T cells: a sorted CD56 or NKG2C T cell subset, CD4+ or CD8+ T cells, or bulk PBMC T cells (not recorded which). The receptor source for this set is a woman between 18 and 75 years old in good health.

The chain links TRBV5-1 to TRBJ2-1; absent DNA, TCRdb's TRBD1 call cannot be checked. The CDR3 has 13 amino acids. Germline CDR1 is SGHRS and CDR2 is YFSETQ. The CDR3 sequence is CASSLWAGVEQFF.

This rearrangement joins TRBV21-1 to TRBJ1-2; there is no DNA to check the TCRdb D call of TRBD1. TRBV21-1 is recorded as a pseudogene. The CDR3 has 14 amino acids. The CDR3 region is CASLDREDSYGYTF.

This chain links TRBV12-3 or TRBV12-4 with TRBJ2-1; TCRdb reports TRBD2, a call that lacks DNA to check it against. This CDR3 is 17 amino acids long. CDR3 sequence: CASRGLAGGPTYNEQFF.

The chain couples TRBV7-9 to TRBJ2-1; TCRdb lists TRBD2, though no DNA is available to test this call. Germline V gene lookup returns CDR1 SEHNR and CDR2 FQNEAQ (reference sequence). The CDR3 covers 15 residues. The CDR3 here is CASSFPFGGKNEQFF.

CDR3 protein: CSVEGGDGGYEQYF. The chain has TRBV29-1 and TRBJ2-7; TCRdb designates TRBD1, a call that cannot be tested without DNA. The CDR3 consists of 14 residues. Germline-derived CDR1 and CDR2 are SQVTM and ANQGSEA.

This chain joins TRBV12-3 or TRBV12-4 and TRBJ2-1; checking the TCRdb D call of TRBD2 is not possible without DNA. The CDR3 extends over 18 amino acids. The CDR3 reads CASSLGLAGLESYNEQFF.

The rearrangement uses TRBV3-1 and TRBJ2-6; the TCRdb D gene call, TRBD1, has no DNA to confirm it. The CDR3 runs 18 residues. In germline, CDR1 is LGHDT, CDR2 YNNKEL (reference sequence). The chain's CDR3 is CASSQDHPGGSGANVLTF.

The chain uses TRBV11-2 and TRBJ1-1. The CDR3 loop spans 12 amino acids. Germline V gene sequence: CDR1 SGHAT, CDR2 FQNNGV. CDR3 region: CASSLGFTEAFF.

The rearrangement joins TRBV4-3 to TRBJ2-1; TCRdb lists TRBD2, though no DNA is available to test this call. Germline loops: CDR1 LGHNA, CDR2 YSLEER. The CDR3 is 17 residues long. CDR3 sequence reads: CASSQDRSSGGFGEQFF.

The chain recombines TRBV29-1 with TRBJ1-1; TCRdb calls TRBD1, which cannot be checked without DNA. Germline V lookup: CDR1 SQVTM, CDR2 ANQGSEA. The CDR3 runs 12 residues. The CDR3: CRGQGMNTEAFF.

The chain joins TRBV12-3 or TRBV12-4 to TRBJ2-3; TCRdb's D call, TRBD1, is unchecked because there is no DNA. The CDR3 extends over 17 amino acids. CDR3: CASSSSPADGGTDTQYF.

The V and J genes are TRBV12-3 or TRBV12-4 and TRBJ1-2; TCRdb's D call of TRBD1 is untestable without DNA. This CDR3 has 16 amino acids. The CDR3 loop reads CASSLARGTGWYGYTF.

CDR3 amino acids: CATSDSTSGHTGELFF. The gene calls are TRBV24-1 and TRBJ2-2; the TRBD2 assignment by TCRdb is unverifiable without DNA. In germline, CDR1 is KGHDR, CDR2 SFDVKD. The CDR3 is 16 residues long.

The chain is built from TRBV6-1 and TRBJ2-6; with no DNA, the TCRdb D assignment of TRBD1 cannot be verified. Germline assignment: CDR1 MNHNS and CDR2 SASEGT. The CDR3 is 14 residues long. The chain's CDR3 is CASSGRAGANVLTF.

The chain uses TRBV29-1 and TRBJ2-7; TCRdb picks TRBD2, but there is no DNA to check that call. Germline V gene sequence: CDR1 SQVTM, CDR2 ANQGSEA. The CDR3 is made up of 13 amino acids. The CDR3 reads CSVVGVAAYEQYF.

This CDR3 is CSARDLGQNNEQFF. The V and J genes are TRBV20-1 and TRBJ2-1; TCRdb indicates TRBD1, and absent DNA this call remains unverified. The germline V gene has CDR1 DFQATT and CDR2 SNEGSKA (reference sequence). This CDR3 is 14 amino acids long.

The chain links TRBV11-2 to TRBJ2-1; TCRdb picks TRBD2, but there is no DNA to check that call. This CDR3 contains 15 residues. Germline V gene sequence: CDR1 SGHAT, CDR2 FQNNGV. CDR3 sequence: CASGMGGGDYNEQFF.

V is TRBV6-1 and J is TRBJ2-5; lacking DNA, the TRBD1 call made by TCRdb goes unchecked. CDR3 size: 15 residues. Germline CDR1 reads MNHNS; CDR2 reads SASEGT. CDR3 sequence: CASSDRGRWWETQYF.

This chain joins TRBV20-1 and TRBJ2-2. This CDR3 has 16 amino acids. Per germline, CDR1 DFQATT and CDR2 SNEGSKA (reference sequence). CDR3 region: CSARDGWRVSTGELFF.

This chain joins TRBV9 and TRBJ2-1; TCRdb outputs TRBD2, but without DNA this stays unchecked. Germline values: CDR1 SGDLS, CDR2 YYNGEE. This CDR3 is built from 13 residues. This CDR3 is CASSSGLAGEQFF.

The chain recombines TRBV4-3 with TRBJ2-4. Germline V lookup: CDR1 LGHNA, CDR2 YSLEER. The CDR3 runs 18 residues. CDR3 protein: CASSQEWIPELAKNIQYF.

The rearrangement uses TRBV5-1 and TRBJ1-1; the D call of TRBD1 rests on TCRdb alone, since no DNA is present to check it. The CDR3 spans 15 residues. Germline V lookup: CDR1 SGHRS, CDR2 YFSETQ. CDR3 protein: CASSLEGEVSTEAFF.

This chain connects TRBV5-4 to TRBJ2-1; TCRdb's D call of TRBD2 is untestable without DNA. Germline V gene lookup returns CDR1 SGHNT and CDR2 YYREEE (reference sequence). This CDR3 spans 14 amino acids. The CDR3 here is CASSRLAGSNEQFF.

The chain carries TRBV12-3 or TRBV12-4 and TRBJ1-5; TCRdb selects TRBD1, and the lack of DNA leaves this call unchecked. The CDR3 totals 13 residues. The CDR3 protein is CASSSEGLQPQHF.

V and J are TRBV29-1 and TRBJ2-7; TCRdb names TRBD1, which stays unverified in the absence of DNA. CDR1 is SQVTM and CDR2 is ANQGSEA in the germline V gene. The CDR3 covers 12 residues. The CDR3 sequence is CSVEGPPGEQYF.